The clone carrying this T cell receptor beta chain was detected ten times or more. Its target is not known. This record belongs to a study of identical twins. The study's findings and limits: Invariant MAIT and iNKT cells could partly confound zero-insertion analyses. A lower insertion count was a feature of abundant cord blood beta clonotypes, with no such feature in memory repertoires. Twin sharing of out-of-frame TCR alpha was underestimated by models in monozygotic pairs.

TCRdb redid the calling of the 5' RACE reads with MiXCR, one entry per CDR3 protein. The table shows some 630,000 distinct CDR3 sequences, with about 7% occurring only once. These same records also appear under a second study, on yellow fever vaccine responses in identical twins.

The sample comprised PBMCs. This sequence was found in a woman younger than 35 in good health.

CDR3 loop: CASSQMTGQETQYF. In nucleotides, the CDR3 is TGTGCCAGCAGCCAAATGACAGGACAAGAGACCCAGTACTTC. This chain joins TRBV11-2 and TRBJ2-5, with a tentative D call TRBD1 (6 bases). The germline V gene has CDR1 SGHAT and CDR2 FQNNGV. Trimming cost V 5 bases and J 2 bases, with 12 bases left between them. This CDR3 is 14 amino acids long.